This TCR beta chain originates from a study of T cell changes during pregnancy in multiple sclerosis. The CDR3 consists of 16 residues. V shed 1 base and J shed 4 bases, with 17 bases lying between them. Germline CDR1 and CDR2: SGHKS and YYEKEE (reference sequence). Assay: immunoSEQ multiplex PCR; the TCRdb copy retains only in-frame clones and omits some. The table lists tens of thousands of clones, around 92% of them singletons, with approximately 0.18% in the top ten. This chain uses TRBV5-5 with TRBJ1-1; possible D gene TRBD1, 5 bases. Specimen: CD4+ T cells from peripheral blood mononuclear cells, collected in the second trimester of pregnancy. This TCR derives from a female donor with multiple sclerosis, enrolled in a pregnancy study. CDR3: CASSLIGARDLTEAFF. The CDR3 region has the DNA TGTGCCAGCAGCTTGATAGGAGCCAGGGATCTCACTGAAGCTTTCTTT.